The rows below give T cell receptor beta chains drawn from one sample of a study of CD8 T cells in Susac syndrome. Via MiXCR, TCRdb re-called the immunoSEQ multiplex PCR reads, giving one row per CDR3 protein. The sample records a few hundred thousand distinct CDR3 sequences, roughly 96% being singletons. Sample: CD4+ T cells from PBMCs. Receptors were obtained from a human donor with multiple sclerosis. Each CDR3 is given with its conserved first and last residue. The order of the fields is J gene, V gene, D gene, clone size, CDR3 DNA, CDR3 protein. A D gene is named only where the DNA matches it firmly. Expanded clones get a size class; other rows say once, few or many, or leave the size out.

TRBJ2-3 | TRBV5-6 | TRBD1 | - | TGTGCCAGCAGCTTTGGACAGGGCACAGATACGCAGTATTTT | CASSFGQGTDTQYF
TRBJ2-1 | TRBV9 | - | - | TGTGCCAGCAGCGTAGTCCCCTCCGATAGTGAGCAGTTCTTC | CASSVVPSDSEQFF
TRBJ2-1 | TRBV9 | TRBD2 | - | TGTGCCAGCAGCGTAGTGGCTAGCGGGAGATGGGGTGAGCAGTTCTTC | CASSVVASGRWGEQFF
TRBJ2-5 | TRBV5-1 | TRBD2 | - | TGCGCCAGCAGCTTAACGCCTCGGACTAGCGGGAGGACTGGACAAGAGACCCAGTACTTC | CASSLTPRTSGRTGQETQYF
TRBJ2-5 | TRBV3-1 | - | - | TGTGCCACCTCATCGGACATGTTCGGACAGACCCAGTACTTC | CATSSDMFGQTQYF
TRBJ2-4 | TRBV20-1 | TRBD1 | - | TGCAGTGCTAGAGGCACAACAGGGGCAGTATCCATAGCCAAAAACATTCAGTACTTC | CSARGTTGAVSIAKNIQYF
TRBJ2-4 | TRBV25-1 | - | - | TGTGCCACCCTGGACGGTAACAAAAACATTCAGTACTTC | CATLDGNKNIQYF
TRBJ2-5 | TRBV3-1 | TRBD1 | - | TGTGCCAGCAGTCCCCCGGGCAGGGGGATATTCGAGACCCAGTACTTC | CASSPPGRGIFETQYF
TRBJ2-3 | TRBV6-1 | - | - | TGTGCCAGCAGTGAGGACTACAGGGATATCTCAGATACGCAGTATTTT | CASSEDYRDISDTQYF
TRBJ2-7 | TRBV7-2 | TRBD2 | - | TGTGCCAGCAGCCCCGGGACTACCCACTCCTACGAGCAGTACTTC | CASSPGTTHSYEQYF
TRBJ1-2 | TRBV30 | - | - | TGTGCCTGGAATATTGGTGTTAACTATGGCTACACCTTC | CAWNIGVNYGYTF
TRBJ2-1 | TRBV9 | TRBD2 | - | TGTGCCAGCAGCGTAGACGGGAGGCAGTCAGGCAATGAGCAGTTCTTC | CASSVDGRQSGNEQFF
TRBJ2-3 | TRBV29-1 | - | - | TGCAGCGTTGACGTGGGGGATACGCAGTATTTT | CSVDVGDTQYF
TRBJ2-5 | TRBV5-1 | - | - | TGCGCCAGCAGCTTGTCCCATGATGAGACCCAGTACTTC | CASSLSHDETQYF
TRBJ2-3 | TRBV20-1 | - | - | TGCAGTGCTGGGGGGACCACCACAGATACGCAGTATTTT | CSAGGTTTDTQYF
TRBJ2-4 | TRBV7-9 | - | - | TGTGCCAGCAGCGCGGAGGGACGCTCAGCCAAAAACATTCAGTACTTC | CASSAEGRSAKNIQYF
TRBJ2-3 | TRBV20-1 | TRBD2 | - | TGCAGTGCTCGTCCCCCCTCGGGCGGGAGTAGAGATACGCAGTATTTT | CSARPPSGGSRDTQYF
TRBJ1-5 | TRBV6-1 | - | once | TGTGCCAGCAGTGATAGGCAGGTTTTTGACAATCAGCCCCAGCATTTT | CASSDRQVFDNQPQHF
TRBJ1-5 | TRBV28 | TRBD1 | - | TGTGCCAGCAGCCAATCGTCCGGGACAGGCGATAATCAGCCCCAGCATTTT | CASSQSSGTGDNQPQHF
TRBJ2-7 | TRBV12-2 | - | - | TGTGCAAGTCTAGTCGGTGTCGAGCAGTACTTC | CASLVGVEQYF
TRBJ2-2 | TRBV20-1 | TRBD2 | - | TGCAGTGCTGGACTAGCGGGAGTCAACACCGGGGAGCTGTTTTTT | CSAGLAGVNTGELFF
TRBJ2-2 | TRBV3-1 | - | once | TGTGCCAGCAGCCTAAGCCCCAGGGAGCTGTTTTTT | CASSLSPRELFF
TRBJ1-6 | TRBV7-3 | TRBD1 | few | TGTGCCAGCAGCACGACAGGGGATTCGCCCCTCCACTTT | CASSTTGDSPLHF
TRBJ1-5 | TRBV9 | TRBD1 | - | TGTGCCAGCAGCGTGGGGGAGGGGGCAGAACAGCCCCAGCATTTT | CASSVGEGAEQPQHF
TRBJ2-3 | TRBV12-3/TRBV12-4 | TRBD1 | - | TGTGCCAGCAGTTTAAGACTCAGGGGGCTGAGCACAGATACGCAGTATTTT | CASSLRLRGLSTDTQYF